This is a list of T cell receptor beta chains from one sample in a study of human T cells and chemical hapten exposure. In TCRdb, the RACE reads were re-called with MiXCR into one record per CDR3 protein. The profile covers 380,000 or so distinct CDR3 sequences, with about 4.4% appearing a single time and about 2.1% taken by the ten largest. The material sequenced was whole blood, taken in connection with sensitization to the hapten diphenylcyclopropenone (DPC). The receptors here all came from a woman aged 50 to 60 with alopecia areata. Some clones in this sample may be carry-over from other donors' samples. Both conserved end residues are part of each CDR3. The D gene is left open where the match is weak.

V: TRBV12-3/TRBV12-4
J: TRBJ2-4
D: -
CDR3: CASSPARGNIQYF

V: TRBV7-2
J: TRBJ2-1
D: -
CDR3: CASSLAWGSMNEQFF

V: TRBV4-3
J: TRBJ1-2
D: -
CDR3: CASSQEVSGYYGYTF

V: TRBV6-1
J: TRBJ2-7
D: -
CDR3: CASSEAGTLYEQYF

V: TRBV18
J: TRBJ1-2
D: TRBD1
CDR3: CASSPPTGRYGYTF

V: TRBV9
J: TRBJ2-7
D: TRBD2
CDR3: CASSVDSGFYEQYF

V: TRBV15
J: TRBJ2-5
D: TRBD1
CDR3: CATSRDRGGLSETQYF

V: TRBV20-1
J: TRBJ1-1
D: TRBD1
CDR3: CSASDRGEAFF

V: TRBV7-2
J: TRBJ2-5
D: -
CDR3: CASSPGVETQYF

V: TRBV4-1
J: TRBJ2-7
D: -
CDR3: CASSQDYITSAEQYF

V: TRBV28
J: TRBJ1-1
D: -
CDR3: CATRDTNTEAFF